Below are 14 T cell receptor beta chains sequenced from a single sample in a study of radiation and T cells in renal cell carcinoma. Libraries were prepared by immunoSEQ multiplex PCR; TCRdb keeps only in-frame clonotypes and omits some of them. The sample has roughly 86,000 clones, 85% seen once. Time point meaning: blood 4 weeks post-SBRT, at nephrectomy. Treatment: 15 Gy SBRT to primary tumor, nephrectomy 4 weeks later. Sequencing was performed on blood, taken from a patient whose treatment included radiotherapy and nephrectomy. Receptors originate from a man between 45 and 60 years old with renal cell carcinoma.

The chain couples TRBV6-5 to TRBJ1-5, with D unclear. Germline V gene data show CDR1 as MNHEY and CDR2 as SVGAGI. The V end lost 2 bases, the J end lost 10 bases, and 12 bases lay between the germline ends. The CDR3 sequence is 13 residues long. This CDR3 reads CASSYGRSGPQHF. The CDR3 DNA reads as TGTGCCAGCAGTTACGGTCGGTCGGGACCCCAGCATTTT.

J is TRBJ1-1 and V is TRBV6-5; D is undetermined. CDR3 size: 13 residues. Germline CDR1 reads MNHEY; CDR2 reads SVGAGI. V was pared by 6 bases and J by 8 bases, with 16 bases between. The CDR3 DNA reads as TGTGCCAGCAGCCAACGGGCCCGGAACGAAGCTTTCTTT. Residues: CASSQRARNEAFF.

This chain uses TRBV29-1 with TRBJ1-1, with D perhaps matching TRBD1 (6 bases). The CDR3 contains 13 residues. Germline V gives CDR1 SQVTM, CDR2 ANQGSEA. V was cut by 7 bases and J by 4 bases, with 16 bases left in between. The CDR3 loop reads CSGETRGRTEAFF. The DNA for the CDR3 is TGCAGCGGGGAGACCAGGGGCCGCACTGAAGCTTTCTTT.

This clone was picked up a small number of times. The rearrangement links TRBV2 to TRBJ1-1; TRBD1 is a possible D gene (6 bases). The CDR3 is made up of 14 amino acids. V was shortened by 2 bases and J by 4 bases, with 11 bases between the two germline ends. The germline CDR1 and CDR2 sequences are SNHLY and FYNNEI. The CDR3 nucleotides are TGTGCCAGCAGTGAACAGGGGTTAGGCACTGAAGCTTTCTTT. This codes for CASSEQGLGTEAFF.

The chain recombines TRBV5-1 with TRBJ1-5, with 10 bases fitting TRBD1. V shed 7 bases, J shed 6 bases, and the junction held 4 bases outside the gene matches. The CDR3 covers 13 residues. The germline V gene encodes CDR1 SGHRS and CDR2 YFSETQ. This CDR3 reads CASSRTGGQPQHF. The CDR3 nucleotides are TGCGCCAGCTCCCGGACAGGGGGTCAGCCCCAGCATTTT.

The chain links TRBV28 to TRBJ2-5; D gene uncertain. CDR3 length equals 11 residues. V was cut by 4 bases and J by 1 base, with 1 base left in between. The germline V gene has CDR1 MDHEN and CDR2 SYDVKM. CDR3 in amino acids: CASSSQETQYF. CDR3 nucleotide sequence: TGTGCCAGCAGTTCCCAAGAGACCCAGTACTTC.

The chain joins TRBV19 to TRBJ2-5, with TRBD1 matching 9 bases. Germline values: CDR1 LNHDA, CDR2 SQIVND (reference sequence). This CDR3 contains 13 residues. J lost 5 bases, V lost 9 bases, and 7 bases had no gene match. CDR3 protein: CASLGQGHETQYF. CDR3 DNA sequence: TGTGCCAGCTTGGGACAGGGTCACGAGACCCAGTACTTC.

The chain joins TRBV6-1 to TRBJ1-3, with D unclear. This CDR3 region has 16 residues. V lost 2 bases and J lost 1, with 12 bases in between. CDR1 and CDR2 from the germline V gene are MNHNS and SASEGT. CDR3: CASSEQTGGSGNTIYF. The CDR3, as DNA: TGTGCCAGCAGTGAACAAACGGGAGGGTCTGGAAACACCATATATTTT.

The chain couples TRBV10-3 to TRBJ1-5; perhaps TRBD1 as D (5 bases). Looked up from germline, CDR1 is ENHRY and CDR2 is SYGVKD. The CDR3 is 14 residues long. Trimming left V 6 bases short and J 1 base short, with 10 bases between. DNA of the CDR3: TGTGCCATCAGCAAACAGGAGAGCAATCAGCCCCAGCATTTT. It yields the protein CAISKQESNQPQHF.

This chain joins TRBV19 and TRBJ2-7; TRBD1 might be the D (6 bases). Trimming took off 5 bases at V and 2 bases at J, with 16 bases between the two ends. Germline V gene lookup returns CDR1 LNHDA and CDR2 SQIVND (reference sequence). The CDR3 is 15 amino acids. CDR3: CASSASGHPAYEQYF. The CDR3 DNA follows: TGTGCCAGTAGTGCCTCGGGACACCCGGCCTACGAGCAGTACTTC.

The chain combines TRBV5-6 with TRBJ2-7; TRBD2 agrees at 11 bases. V lost 4 bases to trimming and J lost 3 bases; unmatched junction nucleotides: 12. The germline V gene has CDR1 SGHDT and CDR2 YYEEEE. The CDR3 is made up of 17 amino acids. CDR3 nucleotide sequence: TGTGCCAGCAGCCAAAGCCTAGCGGGAGGTTTTATCTACGAGCAGTACTTC. This gives the protein CASSQSLAGGFIYEQYF.

The chain carries TRBV18 and TRBJ1-1; TRBD1 agrees at 10 bases. Germline-derived CDR1 and CDR2 are KGHSH and LQKENI. V lost 3 bases and J lost 5; bases outside the gene matches: 6. CDR3 length: 15 residues. The CDR3 nucleotides read TGTGCCAGCTCACCCGACAGGGGGCCGGTTACTGAAGCTTTCTTT. It specifies CASSPDRGPVTEAFF.

The V call is TRBV9, the J call TRBJ1-3; maybe TRBD1 (5 bases). Germline values: CDR1 SGDLS, CDR2 YYNGEE. V was pared by 0 bases and J by 0 bases, with 22 bases between. This CDR3 comprises 20 residues. CDR3 nucleotide sequence: TGTGCCAGCAGCGTAGGGTTGCCTACAGACAGCCCAAGCTCTGGAAACACCATATATTTT. It is translated as CASSVGLPTDSPSSGNTIYF.

This chain joins TRBV5-1 and TRBJ1-4; no clear D. The CDR3 is made up of 14 amino acids. V was clipped by 0 bases and J by 7 bases, with 10 bases between them. CDR1 is SGHRS and CDR2 is YFSETQ in the germline V gene. CDR3 residues: CASSLASSGEKLFF. Written as DNA, the CDR3 is TGCGCCAGCAGCTTGGCTTCTTCCGGTGAAAAACTGTTTTTT.